These T cell receptor beta chains were read from a single sample in a study of cytomegalovirus exposure and HLA in healthy donors. Some clones are missing from TCRdb's copy, which holds only in-frame ones; the method was immunoSEQ multiplex PCR. The sample lists 150,000 to 200,000 clones, 78% occurring once. The sample taken for sequencing was PBMCs. The source is a woman under 40 in good health and CMV-seropositive. Each CDR3 is given with its conserved first and last residue. The D gene is left open where the match is weak. Not all rows give a size; the values are once, few, many and, for expanded clones, a class.

V gene: TRBV28; J gene: TRBJ1-2; D gene: TRBD1; clone size: NA; CDR3 DNA: TGTGCCAGCAGTTTGGGGGGACAGTCCTATGGCTACACCTTC; CDR3 protein: CASSLGGQSYGYTF
V gene: TRBV9; J gene: TRBJ1-5; D gene: NA; clone size: NA; CDR3 DNA: TGTGCCAGCAGCTCAACGACAGGTATTAATCAGCCCCAGCATTTT; CDR3 protein: CASSSTTGINQPQHF
V gene: TRBV6-6; J gene: TRBJ1-1; D gene: NA; clone size: NA; CDR3 DNA: TGTGCCAGCAGTTACGCAGGGTATACTGAAGCTTTCTTT; CDR3 protein: CASSYAGYTEAFF
V gene: TRBV7-8; J gene: TRBJ1-2; D gene: TRBD1; clone size: NA; CDR3 DNA: TGTGCCAGCAGCTTGGGGGGACAGGGGGCCGATGGCTACACCTTC; CDR3 protein: CASSLGGQGADGYTF
V gene: TRBV6-6; J gene: TRBJ1-5; D gene: TRBD1; clone size: NA; CDR3 DNA: TGTGCCAGCAGGCACCGGACAGGGAGCAATCAGCCCCAGCATTTT; CDR3 protein: CASRHRTGSNQPQHF
V gene: TRBV13; J gene: TRBJ2-7; D gene: NA; clone size: NA; CDR3 DNA: TGTGCCAGCAGCCCTCGGAGGCCAGAGTCCTACGAGCAGTACTTC; CDR3 protein: CASSPRRPESYEQYF
V gene: TRBV7-8; J gene: TRBJ1-4; D gene: TRBD1; clone size: NA; CDR3 DNA: TGTGCCAGCAGCTTAGGTGGGACAGGGGTAGTAAAACTGTTTTTT; CDR3 protein: CASSLGGTGVVKLFF
V gene: TRBV19; J gene: TRBJ1-4; D gene: TRBD1; clone size: NA; CDR3 DNA: TGTGCCAGTAGTACCGCCGGGACAGGGGGGAATAATGAAAAACTGTTTTTT; CDR3 protein: CASSTAGTGGNNEKLFF
V gene: TRBV15; J gene: TRBJ1-2; D gene: TRBD1; clone size: few; CDR3 DNA: TGTGCCACCAGCAGAGAACAGGGGGGCTATGGCTACACCTTC; CDR3 protein: CATSREQGGYGYTF
V gene: TRBV19; J gene: TRBJ1-5; D gene: TRBD1; clone size: NA; CDR3 DNA: TGTGCCAGTACCGACAGGGGTTATCAGCCCCAGCATTTT; CDR3 protein: CASTDRGYQPQHF
V gene: TRBV19; J gene: TRBJ1-2; D gene: NA; clone size: NA; CDR3 DNA: TGTGCCAGTATTGGAGATAGACTAAGGGGCTACACCTTC; CDR3 protein: CASIGDRLRGYTF
V gene: TRBV4-3; J gene: TRBJ2-7; D gene: TRBD2; clone size: NA; CDR3 DNA: TGCGCCAGCAGCCAAGATCTTAGCGGGGGGCCCCGGGCCGAGCAGTACTTC; CDR3 protein: CASSQDLSGGPRAEQYF
V gene: TRBV29-1; J gene: TRBJ2-1; D gene: TRBD1; clone size: NA; CDR3 DNA: TGCAGCGCCGAGGGGACAGGGGCGAATGAGCAGTTCTTC; CDR3 protein: CSAEGTGANEQFF
V gene: TRBV9; J gene: TRBJ1-3; D gene: NA; clone size: NA; CDR3 DNA: TGTGCCAGCAGCGAGTTCAGGGGCGTCCCCTCTGGAAACACCATATATTTT; CDR3 protein: CASSEFRGVPSGNTIYF
V gene: TRBV18; J gene: TRBJ2-6; D gene: NA; clone size: NA; CDR3 DNA: TGTGCCAGCTCACCCCGACAGGATCCCTCTGGGGCCAACGTCCTGACTTTC; CDR3 protein: CASSPRQDPSGANVLTF
V gene: TRBV5-1; J gene: TRBJ1-3; D gene: NA; clone size: NA; CDR3 DNA: TGCGCCAGCAGCTTATCGGGACTCCTGAACTCTGGAAACACCATATATTTT; CDR3 protein: CASSLSGLLNSGNTIYF
V gene: TRBV2; J gene: TRBJ1-2; D gene: NA; clone size: NA; CDR3 DNA: TGTGCCAGCAGTGATCGGCAGGACTTGCGGGGCTACACCTTC; CDR3 protein: CASSDRQDLRGYTF
V gene: TRBV11-2; J gene: TRBJ1-5; D gene: NA; clone size: NA; CDR3 DNA: TGTGCCAGCAGCTTAGAGGGGGGATCCCAGCATTTT; CDR3 protein: CASSLEGGSQHF
V gene: TRBV18; J gene: TRBJ2-2; D gene: TRBD1; clone size: NA; CDR3 DNA: TGTGCCAGCTCACCCGGCTCCGGGACAGGGGTCCGACCCCTCACCGGGGAGCTGTTTTTT; CDR3 protein: CASSPGSGTGVRPLTGELFF
V gene: TRBV11-2; J gene: TRBJ1-2; D gene: TRBD1; clone size: NA; CDR3 DNA: TGTGCCAGCAGCGTCCGGGACAGTAACTATGGCTACACCTTC; CDR3 protein: CASSVRDSNYGYTF
V gene: TRBV6-6; J gene: TRBJ1-4; D gene: NA; clone size: once; CDR3 DNA: TGTGCCAGCAGTTACCGGTCCGGTGAAAAACTGTTTTTT; CDR3 protein: CASSYRSGEKLFF
V gene: TRBV7-8; J gene: TRBJ2-5; D gene: TRBD1; clone size: NA; CDR3 DNA: TGTGCCAGCAGCTTACAGACAGGGTTCGGAGAGACCCAGTACTTC; CDR3 protein: CASSLQTGFGETQYF